This TCR beta chain was found in a study of beta chain features in type 1 diabetes. Across the study: Healthy donors and patients showed comparable age, gender and cell yields.

This clone was counted a few times. Its antigen remains unknown. CDR1 and CDR2 (germline): SGHVS, FQNEAQ. This CDR3 is 14 amino acids long. V was pared by 2 bases and J by 3 bases, with 8 bases between. Cell sorting via CD45RO/CCR7/CD25/CD127/CD95/CD27 was performed to obtain CD4+ naive, central memory, regulatory and stem cell-like memory cells. Study results and limitations: Patients showed naive, central memory and Treg TCRB repertoires that appeared more similar than those of healthy donors.

The sequenced template was cDNA made from the entire isolated RNA. Mean read depth for naive, central memory and regulatory T cell samples was about 3.4 million reads. Here immunoSEQ multiplex PCR was the method, and the copy in TCRdb shows in-frame clones only, minus some. The data hold about 140,000 clones, with about 9.7% observed a single time. J is TRBJ1-5 and V is TRBV7-8; D call uncertain. The sequence derives from a woman aged 40 to 55 in good health. Material: central memory CD4+ T cells from blood. The CDR3 DNA reads as TGTGCCAGCAGCTTAATGCAGAACAATCAGCCCCAGCATTTT. It is translated as CASSLMQNNQPQHF.